This TCR beta chain appears in the sequencing data of a study of T cell repertoires in cytomegalovirus infection. General study results and limits: Adding up the frequency of public TCR beta families identified people who carried CMV plus the relevant HLA.

TCRdb analysed the reads with MiXCR anew, one entry per CDR3 protein. This sample has some 920,000 distinct CDR3 sequences, with more than 25% found just once. J gave up 4 bases and V 5 bases, and 6 bases lay outside the gene matches. CDR1 and CDR2 from the germline V gene are SGHAT and FQNNGV. The CDR3 is made up of 15 amino acids. This clonotype was observed many times. Its antigen remains unidentified. The TCR comes from a human donor in good health (CMV status not recorded). Some clones in this sample may be carry-over from other donors' samples. The sequenced sample was cultured CD8+ T cells from PBMCs, obtained from culture after CMV antigen stimulation. The gene calls are TRBV11-2 and TRBJ2-5; 11 nucleotides agree with TRBD1. The CDR3 DNA sequence: TGTGCCAGCAGCCAAGGGGACAGGGGGTCAGAGACCCAGTACTTC. Protein sequence: CASSQGDRGSETQYF. The variable domain in full, with the rest retrieved from reference TRBV11-2 and TRBJ2-5, is EAGVAQSPRYKIIEKRQSVAFWCNPISGHATLYWYQQILGQGPKLLIQFQNNGVVDDSQLPKDRFSAERLKGVDSTLKIQPAKLEDSAVYLCASSQGDRGSETQYFGPGTRLLVL.